The 8 T cell receptor beta chains below all came from one sample that was sequenced in a study of blood T cells in healthy people across ages. For the second PCR, which ran for about 7 to 12 cycles, a sample-barcoded 5' primer and a J-beta primer mix were used. TCRdb re-analysed the 5' RACE reads in MiXCR, keeping a single row per CDR3 protein. Counted here are about 830,000 distinct CDR3 sequences, roughly 60% occurring once; the ten biggest clones make up 25% to 35%. Input material: blood. These receptors were obtained from a man in his thirties or forties in good health.

This chain uses TRBV30 with TRBJ2-5; D may be TRBD2 (7 bases). Per the germline V gene, CDR1 is GTSNPN and CDR2 is SVGIG (reference sequence). This CDR3 region has 13 residues. Trimming took 1 base from V and 5 from J, leaving 11 bases between them. CDR3 sequence: CAWSGGGRETQYF. The DNA of the CDR3 is TGTGCCTGGAGTGGGGGGGGCCGCGAGACCCAGTACTTC.

The J gene is TRBJ1-6, the V gene TRBV4-1; D is undetermined. Per the germline V gene, CDR1 is MGHRA and CDR2 is YSYEKL. The CDR3 runs 17 residues. V was pared by 1 base and J by 7 bases, with 17 bases between. The CDR3 DNA reads TGCGCCAGCAGCCAAGTACGCGGACTCCAGCTAAATTCACCCCTCCACTTT. As protein: CASSQVRGLQLNSPLHF.

With regard to this clonotype: Compared with germline, one end of the junction differs, possibly owing to a read error. The CDR3 sequence: CAVSRPQETQYF. CDR3 DNA: TGTGCCGTCAGCAGGCCCCAAGAGACCCAGTACTTC. The rearrangement links TRBV10-3 to TRBJ2-5; D gene unclear. Germline V gene sequence: CDR1 ENHRY, CDR2 SYGVKD. This CDR3 contains 12 residues.

The chain links TRBV20-1 to TRBJ2-1, with 9 bases fitting TRBD1. J gave up 0 bases and V 7 bases, and 16 bases lay outside the gene matches. The CDR3 is 18 amino acids. CDR1 is DFQATT and CDR2 is SNEGSKA in the germline V gene (reference sequence). The CDR3 reads CSVGQGPRGISSYNEQFF. CDR3 DNA sequence: TGCAGTGTCGGACAGGGGCCGAGGGGTATTAGCTCCTACAATGAGCAGTTCTTC.

The V call is TRBV6-1, the J call TRBJ2-3; D unresolved. Trimming stripped 8 bases from V and 7 bases from J, with 16 bases between. The CDR3 covers 13 residues. Germline lookup yields CDR1 MNHNS and CDR2 SASEGT. The CDR3: CASQTAAGYTQYF. DNA for the CDR3: TGTGCCAGCCAGACGGCGGCTGGGTATACGCAGTATTTT.

V is TRBV20-1 and J is TRBJ2-7, with 10 bases matching TRBD2. Germline CDR1 is DFQATT and CDR2 is SNEGSKA (reference sequence). The CDR3 length is 15 residues. V lost 3 bases, J lost 5 bases, and 10 bases stayed unmatched. For the CDR3, the DNA is TGCAGTGCTAGGAGTTTAGCGGGGGGTTCCCACGAGCAGTACTTC. This sequence encodes CSARSLAGGSHEQYF.

This clonotype appeared many times. The J gene is TRBJ2-1, the V gene TRBV12-3 or TRBV12-4; 8 bases are shared with TRBD1. The CDR3 length is 12 residues. The ends lost 8 bases at V and 7 bases at J; junction bases unmatched: 4. CDR3 residues: CASQGQGNEQFF. In nucleotides, the CDR3 is TGTGCCAGCCAAGGACAGGGAAATGAGCAGTTCTTC.

The gene calls are TRBV7-8 and TRBJ2-3, with D possibly matching TRBD1 (5 bases). The CDR3 extends over 16 amino acids. V lost 5 bases and J 5 bases, leaving 20 bases between the germline ends. Germline assignment: CDR1 SGHVS and CDR2 FQNEAQ. The chain's CDR3 is CASSPSTGSLGDTQYF. The DNA of the CDR3 is TGTGCCAGCAGCCCTTCCACAGGCTCATTAGGAGATACGCAGTATTTT.